This entry lists 9 T cell receptor beta chains sequenced from one sample in a study of T cell repertoires in cytomegalovirus infection. One entry per CDR3 protein, called by TCRdb with MiXCR from the reads. The sample yields under 350,000 distinct CDR3 sequences, 9.5% seen once. The sample was PBMCs. The receptors here all came from a human donor in good health (CMV status not recorded). Some clones in this sample may be carry-over from other donors' samples.

The table lists this clonotype with a few counts. This rearrangement joins TRBV2 to TRBJ1-5; possible D gene TRBD1, 6 bases. The CDR3 is made up of 14 amino acids. Germline CDR1 and CDR2: SNHLY and FYNNEI. V was shortened by 5 bases and J by 7 bases, with 15 bases between the two germline ends. The CDR3 spells CASSNRDKNQPQHF. The CDR3 DNA is TGTGCCAGCAGTAACCGGGACAAGAACCAGCCCCAGCATTTT.

V usage is TRBV11-3 and J usage is TRBJ1-5; a possible D gene is TRBD1 (5 bases). With 5 bases removed from V and 1 base from J, the gap between germline ends came to 24 bases. Per the germline V gene, CDR1 is SGHNT and CDR2 is YENEEA. This CDR3 contains 19 residues. The CDR3 bases are TGTGCCAGCAGCCCCTCCCGGTTGGGGGGGGAACAGAGCAATCAGCCCCAGCATTTT. Protein: CASSPSRLGGEQSNQPQHF.

This clonotype was seen many times. The V and J genes are TRBV7-2 and TRBJ2-2, with D possibly being TRBD1 (6 bases). CDR3 length: 14 amino acids. Deletions cut 6 bases from V and 1 base from J, with 9 bases between. CDR1 SGHTA and CDR2 FQGNSA come from the germline V gene. CDR3: CASRQGRNTGELFF. Here the CDR3 DNA reads TGTGCCAGCAGACAGGGACGGAACACCGGGGAGCTGTTTTTT.

The table lists this clonotype with a few counts. The chain has TRBV28 and TRBJ2-5; D may be TRBD1 or TRBD2 (5 bases each). The CDR3 is 16 amino acids. Per germline, CDR1 MDHEN and CDR2 SYDVKM. Trimming took 2 bases from V and 1 from J, leaving 14 bases between them. The CDR3 reads CASSLSPGPSQETQYF. The CDR3 DNA reads as TGTGCCAGCAGTTTAAGTCCGGGGCCAAGCCAAGAGACCCAGTACTTC.

This clonotype was observed at least ten times. This chain connects TRBV7-2 to TRBJ2-4; 10 nucleotides agree with TRBD2. The CDR3 extends over 16 amino acids. The germline CDR1 and CDR2 sequences are SGHTA and FQGNSA. After removal of 4 bases from V and 1 base from J, the junction contained 4 bases not matched to a gene. Here the CDR3 DNA reads TGTGCCAGCAGCTCCCAGACTAGCGGGGCCAAAAACATTCAGTACTTC. This gives the protein CASSSQTSGAKNIQYF.

V and J are TRBV19 and TRBJ1-1; 8 bases line up with TRBD1. V dropped 3 bases and J dropped 4; count of bases not matched to a gene: 10. Per germline, CDR1 LNHDA and CDR2 SQIVND (reference sequence). This CDR3 is built from 16 residues. The CDR3 spells CASSMLQGARGTEAFF. The CDR3 DNA follows: TGTGCCAGTAGTATGCTCCAGGGGGCGCGGGGCACTGAAGCTTTCTTT.

V is TRBV7-4 and J is TRBJ2-3, with D possibly being TRBD2 (6 bases). The germline CDR1 and CDR2 sequences are SGHVT and SQSDAQ. Trimming cost V 1 base and J 2 bases, with 13 bases left between them. CDR3 size: 16 residues. CDR3 coding DNA: TGTGCCAGCAGCTTAGGTCGGGGACTCTTCACAGATACGCAGTATTTT. Translation: CASSLGRGLFTDTQYF. The full variable domain, with the rest looked up from reference TRBV7-4 and TRBJ2-3, is GAGVSQSPRYKVAKRGRDVALRCDSISGHVTLYWYRQTLGQGSEVLTYSQSDAQRDKSGRPSGRFSAERPERSVSTLKIQRTEQGDSAVYLCASSLGRGLFTDTQYFGPGTRLTVL.

On this clonotype: A read error is possible here, since a much larger clone lies one base away. V is TRBV7-6 and J is TRBJ2-2, with 8 bases that match TRBD2. The CDR3 runs to 16 residues. Germline V lookup: CDR1 SGHVS, CDR2 FNYEAQ. DNA for the CDR3: TGTGCCAGCAGCTTATGGGAGTCTCAGGCCCGGGGGGGGCTGTTTTTT. The encoded protein is CASSLWESQARGGLFF.

This clonotype was seen many times. The rearrangement links TRBV7-9 to TRBJ1-2; D possibly corresponds to TRBD1 (6 bases). V was shortened by 4 bases and J by 4 bases, with 13 bases between the two germline ends. The CDR3 loop spans 14 amino acids. Germline loops: CDR1 SEHNR, CDR2 FQNEAQ (reference sequence). CDR3 bases: TGTGCCAGCAGCTCATCAGGGGTTTTCTATGGCTACACCTTC. Translating gives CASSSSGVFYGYTF.